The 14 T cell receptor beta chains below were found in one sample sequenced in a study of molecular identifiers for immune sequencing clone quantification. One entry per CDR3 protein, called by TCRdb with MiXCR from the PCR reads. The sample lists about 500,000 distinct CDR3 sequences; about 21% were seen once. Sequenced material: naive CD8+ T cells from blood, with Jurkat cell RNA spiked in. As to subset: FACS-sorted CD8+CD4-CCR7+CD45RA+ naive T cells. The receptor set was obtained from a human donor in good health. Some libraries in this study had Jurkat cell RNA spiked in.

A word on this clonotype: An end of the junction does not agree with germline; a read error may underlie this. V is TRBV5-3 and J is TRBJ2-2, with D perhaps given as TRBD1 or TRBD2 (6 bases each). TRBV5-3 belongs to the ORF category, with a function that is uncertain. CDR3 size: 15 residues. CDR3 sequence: CASSFGGSGTGELSF. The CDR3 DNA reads TGTGCCAGCAGCTTCGGGGGCTCCGGGACCGGGGAGCTGTCTTTT.

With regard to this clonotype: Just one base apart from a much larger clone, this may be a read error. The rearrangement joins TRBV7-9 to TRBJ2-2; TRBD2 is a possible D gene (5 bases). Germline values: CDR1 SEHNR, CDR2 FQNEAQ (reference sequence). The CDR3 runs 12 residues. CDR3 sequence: CASSSFTGELLF. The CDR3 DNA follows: TGTGCCAGCAGCTCCTTCACCGGGGAGCTGTTATTT.

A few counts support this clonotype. CDR3 DNA: TGTGCCAGCAGTTTGTTCGGGACTAGCGGGAAGAATGAGCAGTTCTTC. It is translated as CASSLFGTSGKNEQFF. This chain connects TRBV28 to TRBJ2-1, with TRBD2 matching 13 bases. Germline loops: CDR1 MDHEN, CDR2 SYDVKM. The CDR3 is made up of 16 amino acids. With 3 bases clipped from V and 7 bases from J, the junction kept 6 bases outside the gene matches.

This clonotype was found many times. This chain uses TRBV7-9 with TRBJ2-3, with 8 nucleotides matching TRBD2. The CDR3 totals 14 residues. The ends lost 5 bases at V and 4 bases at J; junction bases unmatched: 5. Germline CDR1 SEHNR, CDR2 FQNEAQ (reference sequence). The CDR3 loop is CASSPTGGADTQYF. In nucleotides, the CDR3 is TGTGCCAGCAGCCCCACCGGGGGGGCAGATACGCAGTATTTT.

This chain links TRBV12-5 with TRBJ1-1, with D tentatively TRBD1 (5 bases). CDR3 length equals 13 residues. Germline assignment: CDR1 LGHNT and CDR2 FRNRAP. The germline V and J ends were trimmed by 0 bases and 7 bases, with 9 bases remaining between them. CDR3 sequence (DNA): TGTGCTAGTGGTTTGGTATGGGGCGGTGAAGCTTTCTTT. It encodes CASGLVWGGEAFF.

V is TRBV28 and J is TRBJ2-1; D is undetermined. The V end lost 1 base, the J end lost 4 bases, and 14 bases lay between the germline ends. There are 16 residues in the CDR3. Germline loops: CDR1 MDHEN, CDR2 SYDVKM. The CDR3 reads CASSLLVPPRYNEQFF. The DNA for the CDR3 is TGTGCCAGCAGTTTATTAGTTCCCCCACGTTACAATGAGCAGTTCTTC.

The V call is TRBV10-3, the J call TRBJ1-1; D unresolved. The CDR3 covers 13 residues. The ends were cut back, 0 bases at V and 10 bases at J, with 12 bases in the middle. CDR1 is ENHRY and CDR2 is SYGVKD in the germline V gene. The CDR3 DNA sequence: TGTGCCATCAGTGAGTCCCCAGGATTAGGAGCTTTCTTT. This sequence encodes CAISESPGLGAFF.

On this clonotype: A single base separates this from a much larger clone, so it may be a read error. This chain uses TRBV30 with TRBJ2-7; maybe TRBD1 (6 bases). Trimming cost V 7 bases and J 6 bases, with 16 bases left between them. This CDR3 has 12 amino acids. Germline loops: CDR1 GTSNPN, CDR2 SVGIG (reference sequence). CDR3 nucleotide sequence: TGTGCCTCCACCGGGGCAGGGGTCGAGCAGTACTTC. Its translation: CASTGAGVEQYF.

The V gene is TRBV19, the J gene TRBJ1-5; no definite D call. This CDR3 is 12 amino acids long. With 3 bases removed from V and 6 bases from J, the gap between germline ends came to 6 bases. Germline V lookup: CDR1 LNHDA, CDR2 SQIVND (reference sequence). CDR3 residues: CASSMPPQPQHF. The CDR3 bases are TGTGCCAGTAGTATGCCGCCTCAGCCCCAGCATTTT.

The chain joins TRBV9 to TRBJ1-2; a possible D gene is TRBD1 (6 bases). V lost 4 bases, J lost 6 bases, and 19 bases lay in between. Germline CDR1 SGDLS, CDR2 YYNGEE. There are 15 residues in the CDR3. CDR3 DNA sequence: TGTGCCAGCAGCACGCGGACAGTAGGGGGAGATGGCTACACCTTC. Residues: CASSTRTVGGDGYTF.

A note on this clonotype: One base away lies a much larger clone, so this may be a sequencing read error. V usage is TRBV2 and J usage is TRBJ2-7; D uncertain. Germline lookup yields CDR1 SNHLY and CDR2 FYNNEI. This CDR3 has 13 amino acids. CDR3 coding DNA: TGTACCAGCAGTGGGGAAGGGCTGGGCGAGCAGTACTTC. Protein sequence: CTSSGEGLGEQYF.

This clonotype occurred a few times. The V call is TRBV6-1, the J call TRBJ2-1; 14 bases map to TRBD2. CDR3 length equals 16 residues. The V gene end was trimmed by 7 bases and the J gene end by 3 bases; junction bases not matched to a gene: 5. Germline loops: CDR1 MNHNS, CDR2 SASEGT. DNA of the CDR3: TGTGCCAGCAACGGACTAGCGGGAGGAAACTACAATGAGCAGTTCTTC. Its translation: CASNGLAGGNYNEQFF.

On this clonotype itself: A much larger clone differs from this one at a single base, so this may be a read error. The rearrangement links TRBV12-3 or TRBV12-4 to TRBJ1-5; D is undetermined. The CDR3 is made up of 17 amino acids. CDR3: CTSSLFQLGTSNQPQHF. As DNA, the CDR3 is TGTACCAGCAGTTTATTCCAACTAGGCACTAGCAATCAGCCCCAGCATTTT.

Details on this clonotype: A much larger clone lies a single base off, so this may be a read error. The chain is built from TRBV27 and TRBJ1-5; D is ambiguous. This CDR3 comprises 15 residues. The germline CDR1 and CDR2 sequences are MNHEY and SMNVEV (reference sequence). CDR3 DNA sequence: TGTGTCAGCAGTCTGGCGCCCGATAGCAATCAGCCCCAGCATTTT. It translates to CVSSLAPDSNQPQHF.